What follows are 7 T cell receptor beta chains derived from one specimen sequenced in a study of cytomegalovirus exposure and HLA in healthy donors. Libraries were prepared by immunoSEQ multiplex PCR; TCRdb keeps only in-frame clonotypes and omits some of them. The sample contains tens of thousands of clones, 94% of which appear only once. The material sequenced was PBMCs. The source is a man aged 18 to 35 in good health and CMV-seropositive.

A single count supports this clone. The genes are TRBV10-3 and TRBJ2-3, with 7 bases identical to TRBD1. The V gene's germline CDR1 is ENHRY and CDR2 SYGVKD. V shed 6 bases, J shed 4 bases, and the junction held 13 bases outside the gene matches. This CDR3 contains 16 residues. The CDR3 here is CAIRQNTGEPADTQYF. CDR3 DNA: TGTGCCATCAGGCAAAATACAGGGGAACCGGCAGATACGCAGTATTTT.

The chain couples TRBV5-1 to TRBJ2-1; TRBD1 agrees at 9 bases. Losses at the gene ends were 3 bases for V and 2 bases for J; bases not matched to a gene: 3. In germline, CDR1 is SGHRS, CDR2 YFSETQ. The CDR3 has 15 residues. The CDR3: CASSWTGVPYNEQFF. CDR3 DNA: TGCGCCAGCAGCTGGACAGGGGTCCCCTACAATGAGCAGTTCTTC.

This chain uses TRBV2 with TRBJ1-1; D gene uncertain. The CDR3 consists of 13 residues. V was shortened by 7 bases and J by 4 bases, with 13 bases between the two germline ends. CDR1 is SNHLY and CDR2 is FYNNEI in the germline V gene. The DNA of the CDR3 is TGTGCCAGCATAATTGTACAGAGCACTGAAGCTTTCTTT. Translating it yields CASIIVQSTEAFF. The full variable domain, completed using reference TRBV2 and TRBJ1-1, is EPEVTQTPSHQVTQMGQEVILRCVPISNHLYFYWYRQILGQKVEFLVSFYNNEISEKSEIFDDQFSVERPDGSNFTLKIRSTKLEDSAMYFCASIIVQSTEAFFGQGTRLTVV.

With respect to this clone: One end of the junction does not line up with germline, which may come from a read error. The chain employs TRBV7-7 and TRBJ2-5; 14 bases align to TRBD2. Germline values: CDR1 SSHAT, CDR2 FNYEAQ (reference sequence). The CDR3 contains 18 residues. In DNA, the CDR3 is TGTGCTAGCAGCTTAGAGACTAGCGGGGGGGCCTTCGTAGAGACCCAGTACTTC. This encodes CASSLETSGGAFVETQYF.

J is TRBJ1-6 and V is TRBV4-1; unclear D gene. V lost 2 bases to trimming and J lost 3 bases, with 11 bases between them. The CDR3 has 16 amino acids. Germline loops: CDR1 MGHRA, CDR2 YSYEKL. The CDR3 bases are TGCGCCAGCAGCCAACTTCTGGAGATCTATAATTCACCCCTCCACTTT. Encoded protein: CASSQLLEIYNSPLHF.

This chain uses TRBV9 with TRBJ2-1; unclear D gene. CDR3 length equals 13 residues. Per the germline V gene, CDR1 is SGDLS and CDR2 is YYNGEE. Trimming removed 0 bases from V and 3 bases from J, with 4 bases in between. CDR3: CASSVDNYNEQFF. CDR3 DNA sequence: TGTGCCAGCAGCGTAGACAACTACAATGAGCAGTTCTTC.

CDR3 residues: CASSQPGQGTYEQYF. DNA for the CDR3: TGTGCCAGCAGCCAACCGGGACAGGGTACCTACGAGCAGTACTTC. The chain employs TRBV7-9 and TRBJ2-7; 9 positions match TRBD1. Germline V CDR1 and CDR2: SEHNR, FQNEAQ (reference sequence). J lost 2 bases, V lost 5 bases, and 7 bases had no gene match. The CDR3 contains 15 residues. Complete variable domain (other parts from reference TRBV7-9 and TRBJ2-7): DTGVSQNPRHKITKRGQNVTFRCDPISEHNRLYWYRQTLGQGPEFLTYFQNEAQLEKSRLLSDRFSAERPKGSFSTLEIQRTEQGDSAMYLCASSQPGQGTYEQYFGPGTRLTVT.